The next 30 T cell receptor beta chains were all read from a single sample in a study of blood T cell repertoires in COVID-19. Profiled with immunoSEQ multiplex PCR; TCRdb holds only in-frame clones, not every one. The sample lists some 200,000 clones; roughly 86% were seen once. The source material was peripheral blood. Source of these receptors: a man in his forties with active or convalescent COVID-19.

This rearrangement joins TRBV7-8 to TRBJ2-1, with D possibly being TRBD2 (6 bases). From germline, CDR1 is SGHVS and CDR2 FQNEAQ. The CDR3 loop spans 16 amino acids. V was cut by 5 bases and J by 6 bases, with 20 bases left in between. DNA for the CDR3: TGTGCCAGCAGCCCGATATTCGGGGGTCCTCTCAATGAGCAGTTCTTC. Amino acid sequence: CASSPIFGGPLNEQFF.

The chain joins TRBV9 to TRBJ1-6; 7 nucleotides align to TRBD1. Germline loops: CDR1 SGDLS, CDR2 YYNGEE. With 0 bases clipped from V and 7 bases from J, the junction kept 7 bases outside the gene matches. The CDR3 has 16 residues. CDR3 nucleotide sequence: TGTGCCAGCAGCGTAGGACGAGCAGGGGGAAATTCACCCCTCCACTTT. The encoded protein is CASSVGRAGGNSPLHF.

This clone was seen just once. The rearrangement uses TRBV19 and TRBJ2-3; D is ambiguous. Germline CDR1 is LNHDA and CDR2 is SQIVND (reference sequence). The CDR3 is 14 residues long. V was cut by 7 bases and J by 2 bases, with 13 bases left in between. CDR3 DNA: TGTGCCAGTACGAAGGAGCAGTTCACAGATACGCAGTATTTT. Its protein product is CASTKEQFTDTQYF.

This rearrangement joins TRBV5-1 to TRBJ1-4, with 7 bases identical to TRBD1. CDR3 length: 15 residues. V lost 0 bases, J lost 8 bases, and 7 bases stayed unmatched. The V gene's germline CDR1 is SGHRS and CDR2 YFSETQ. The CDR3 loop is CASSLVGQSLEKLFF. In DNA, the CDR3 is TGCGCCAGCAGCTTGGTGGGACAGTCTTTAGAAAAACTGTTTTTT.

V and J are TRBV4-3 and TRBJ2-2; TRBD2 aligns across 10 bases. CDR1 and CDR2 (germline): LGHNA, YSLEER. The CDR3 covers 15 residues. V shed 4 bases and J 6 bases; nucleotides not matched to a gene: 5. CDR3 amino acids: CASSRDSGGPGELFF. CDR3 coding DNA: TGCGCCAGCAGCCGGGATAGCGGGGGGCCCGGGGAGCTGTTTTTT.

This chain connects TRBV7-9 to TRBJ2-1, with 9 nucleotides matching TRBD1. This CDR3 is 16 amino acids long. CDR1 and CDR2 (germline): SEHNR, FQNEAQ (reference sequence). V dropped 3 bases and J dropped 2; count of bases not matched to a gene: 5. CDR3 region: CASSLTQGATYNEQFF. The CDR3 region has the DNA TGTGCCAGCAGCTTGACACAGGGGGCCACCTACAATGAGCAGTTCTTC. The full variable domain, with the rest looked up from reference TRBV7-9 and TRBJ2-1, is DTGVSQNPRHKITKRGQNVTFRCDPISEHNRLYWYRQTLGQGPEFLTYFQNEAQLEKSRLLSDRFSAERPKGSFSTLEIQRTEQGDSAMYLCASSLTQGATYNEQFFGPGTRLTVL.

The chain has TRBV10-3 and TRBJ1-2; D may be TRBD1 (5 bases). The CDR3 loop spans 15 amino acids. Germline V lookup: CDR1 ENHRY, CDR2 SYGVKD. V was cut by 0 bases and J by 7 bases, with 15 bases left in between. The chain's CDR3 is CAISESGTVGPGYTF. CDR3 nucleotides: TGTGCCATCAGTGAGTCCGGGACTGTGGGTCCTGGCTACACCTTC.

The rearrangement joins TRBV25-1 to TRBJ1-4; perhaps TRBD1 as D (5 bases). CDR1 is MGHDK and CDR2 is SYGVNS in the germline V gene. Deletions cut 10 bases from V and 0 bases from J, with 6 bases between. The CDR3 covers 12 residues. CDR3 region: CATGATNEKLFF. The CDR3 bases are TGTGCCACGGGGGCAACTAATGAAAAACTGTTTTTT.

This clone was seen only once. Compared with germline, one end of the junction differs, possibly owing to a read error. This sequence joins TRBV3-1 (or the pseudogene TRBV3-2) and TRBJ1-1; no reliable D call. The CDR3 contains 12 residues. The germline gives CDR1 LGHDT, CDR2 YNNKEL (reference sequence). CDR3 DNA sequence: TGTGCCAGCAGCCAAGTAAACAGTGAAGCTTTCTTT. Residues: CASSQVNSEAFF.

This chain joins TRBV7-8 and TRBJ1-1, with D tentatively TRBD1 (6 bases). The CDR3 is made up of 17 amino acids. Germline V gene sequence: CDR1 SGHVS, CDR2 FQNEAQ. V lost 0 bases, J lost 4 bases, and 18 bases lay in between. The CDR3 here is CASSLAPGGAFRTEAFF. CDR3 sequence (DNA): TGTGCCAGCAGCTTAGCGCCGGGGGGCGCGTTCCGCACTGAAGCTTTCTTT. Full variable domain (outside the CDR3, taken from reference TRBV7-8 and TRBJ1-1): GAGVSQSPRYKVAKRGQDVALRCDPISGHVSLFWYQQALGQGPEFLTYFQNEAQLDKSGLPSDRFFAERPEGSVSTLKIQRTQQEDSAVYLCASSLAPGGAFRTEAFFGQGTRLTVV.

The chain combines TRBV28 with TRBJ2-1; perhaps TRBD2 as D (7 bases). The germline V gene has CDR1 MDHEN and CDR2 SYDVKM. Trimming pared 3 bases from V and 3 bases from J, leaving 18 bases between. The CDR3 contains 17 residues. This CDR3 reads CASSLRNGRGRYNEQFF. For the CDR3, the DNA is TGTGCCAGCAGTTTGCGGAACGGGCGGGGGCGCTACAATGAGCAGTTCTTC.

V is TRBV7-3 and J is TRBJ2-2; no reliable D call. Germline CDR1 reads SGHTA; CDR2 reads FQGTGA. Trimming cost V 2 bases and J 3 bases, with 10 bases left between them. The CDR3 is 15 residues long. The CDR3 DNA follows: TGTGCCAGCAGCTTAGGAGCAGCCCACACCGGGGAGCTGTTTTTT. The encoded protein is CASSLGAAHTGELFF.

The chain links TRBV13 to TRBJ1-2, with D possibly being TRBD1 (6 bases). CDR3 length: 14 amino acids. V lost 6 bases, J lost 2 bases, and 13 bases lay in between. Germline values: CDR1 PRHDT, CDR2 FYEKMQ (reference sequence). CDR3 DNA sequence: TGTGCCAGCAGACGCCGGGACACCAACTATGGCTACACCTTC. This gives the protein CASRRRDTNYGYTF.

This chain joins TRBV24-1 and TRBJ1-5, with unresolved D. Germline CDR1 is KGHDR and CDR2 is SFDVKD. Trimming shortened V by 10 bases and J by 4 bases, and 10 bases separated the two germline ends. The CDR3 covers 12 residues. Here the CDR3 DNA reads TGTGCCACTTCGACGGGGAATCAGCCCCAGCATTTT. Its translation is CATSTGNQPQHF.

CDR3 sequence (DNA): TGCGCCAGCAGCCAACCGGGGGGCGGCGAGCAGTTCTTC. Translating gives CASSQPGGGEQFF. The chain joins TRBV4-1 to TRBJ2-1, with a tentative D call TRBD2 (7 bases). This CDR3 comprises 13 residues. Germline assignment: CDR1 MGHRA and CDR2 YSYEKL. V lost 2 bases, J lost 10 bases, and 12 bases lay in between.

V usage is TRBV6-2 or TRBV6-3 and J usage is TRBJ1-1; TRBD1 might be the D (6 bases). The germline gives CDR1 MNHEY, CDR2 SVGEGT. The CDR3 extends over 14 amino acids. The ends were cut back, 2 bases at V and 5 bases at J, with 12 bases in the middle. CDR3 amino acids: CASSYPGVGTEAFF. The CDR3, as DNA: TGTGCCAGCAGTTACCCAGGGGTGGGAACTGAAGCTTTCTTT.

Here the CDR3 reads CASSTSGGSNQPQHF. Written as DNA, the CDR3 is TGTGCCAGTAGTACCTCAGGGGGTAGTAATCAGCCCCAGCATTTT. The chain is built from TRBV19 and TRBJ1-5; 7 nucleotides line up with TRBD1. The CDR3 length is 15 residues. The trim removed 4 bases at V and 4 bases at J, leaving 7 bases unmatched. Germline V gene data show CDR1 as LNHDA and CDR2 as SQIVND (reference sequence).

The chain employs TRBV12-2 and TRBJ1-2; TRBD1 is the table's D call and was not checked against the DNA. TRBV12-2 constitutes a pseudogene. The CDR3 is 15 amino acids. CDR3 amino acids: CASRLPPGQGVGYTF. In nucleotides, the CDR3 is TGTGCAAGTCGCTTACCCCCGGGACAGGGTGTTGGCTACACCTTC.

The rearrangement links TRBV5-6 to TRBJ1-1, with TRBD1 identical over 7 bases. V was clipped by 0 bases and J by 2 bases; unmatched bases: 1. There are 14 residues in the CDR3. From germline, CDR1 is SGHDT and CDR2 YYEEEE. This chain's CDR3 is CASSLAGGNTEAFF. DNA of the CDR3: TGTGCCAGCAGCTTGGCAGGGGGAAACACTGAAGCTTTCTTT.

This chain uses TRBV14 with TRBJ1-2, with D perhaps matching TRBD1 (5 bases). The germline gives CDR1 SGHDN, CDR2 FVKESK. V was clipped by 4 bases and J by 4 bases, with 13 bases between them. The CDR3 is 14 residues long. The CDR3 here is CASSPLAGVYGYTF. In nucleotides, the CDR3 is TGTGCCAGCAGCCCGTTGGCGGGGGTCTATGGCTACACCTTC.

CDR3 amino acids: CASSLGTGLGEQYF. CDR3 in DNA: TGTGCCAGCTCATTGGGGACAGGGTTGGGCGAGCAGTACTTC. The chain links TRBV18 to TRBJ2-7, with 9 bases that match TRBD1. J was trimmed by 6 bases and V by 5 bases; bases with no gene match: 8. Per germline, CDR1 KGHSH and CDR2 LQKENI. The CDR3 contains 14 residues.

This chain links TRBV30 with TRBJ1-6; D not certain. The V and J ends lost 2 bases and 5 bases respectively, with 19 bases between them. The length of the CDR3 is 17 residues. Per the germline V gene, CDR1 is GTSNPN and CDR2 is SVGIG (reference sequence). CDR3 amino acids: CAWSRGRTSLDNSPLHF. Written as DNA, the CDR3 is TGTGCCTGGAGTAGAGGACGGACTTCCCTCGATAATTCACCCCTCCACTTT.

CDR3 sequence (DNA): TGTGCCAGCAAAACAAGGGGACAACACAATCAGCCCCAGCATTTT. Protein sequence: CASKTRGQHNQPQHF. The V gene is TRBV6-6, the J gene TRBJ1-5; weak D call: TRBD1 (6 bases). Trimming took 7 bases from V and 3 from J, leaving 16 bases between them. Germline CDR1 is MNHNY and CDR2 is SVGAGI (reference sequence). The CDR3 totals 15 residues.

This chain uses TRBV7-2 with TRBJ1-1; 8 bases match TRBD1. The CDR3 sequence is 13 residues long. The germline V gene encodes CDR1 SGHTA and CDR2 FQGNSA. V trimming: 5 bases; J trimming: 11 bases; junction bases outside the gene matches: 10. CDR3 protein: CASSSRQGTAAFF. The CDR3 DNA sequence: TGTGCCAGCAGCAGTAGACAGGGGACTGCGGCTTTCTTT.

The chain uses TRBV12-5 and TRBJ1-2; D is undetermined. Germline CDR1 is LGHNT and CDR2 is FRNRAP. Trimming shortened V by 4 bases and J by 0 bases, and 9 bases separated the two germline ends. This CDR3 is built from 14 residues. The CDR3 coding sequence is TGTGCTAGTGGTTCTCCGGCGGCTAACTATGGCTACACCTTC. This sequence encodes CASGSPAANYGYTF.

The J gene is TRBJ1-5, the V gene TRBV4-1; 7 bases align to TRBD1. V shed 0 bases, J shed 2 bases, and the junction held 4 bases outside the gene matches. Germline CDR1 MGHRA, CDR2 YSYEKL. This CDR3 region has 16 residues. This CDR3 is CASSQDFGTGNQPQHF. The CDR3 bases are TGCGCCAGCAGCCAAGATTTTGGGACAGGCAATCAGCCCCAGCATTTT.

The chain uses TRBV6-5 and TRBJ1-2; D not certain. Germline V gene sequence: CDR1 MNHEY, CDR2 SVGAGI. With 0 bases removed from V and 4 bases from J, the gap between germline ends came to 12 bases. The CDR3 sequence is 15 residues long. CDR3 residues: CASSYSISGFYGYTF. CDR3 nucleotides: TGTGCCAGCAGTTACTCGATATCGGGTTTCTATGGCTACACCTTC.

The genes are TRBV4-2 and TRBJ2-7, with D possibly being TRBD1 (5 bases). In germline, CDR1 is LGHNA, CDR2 YNFKEQ. The CDR3 covers 14 residues. The ends were cut back, 0 bases at V and 7 bases at J, with 13 bases in the middle. The CDR3 is CASSQEGVVREQYF. The CDR3 region has the DNA TGTGCCAGCAGCCAAGAAGGGGTCGTTCGGGAGCAGTACTTC.

The chain joins TRBV7-2 to TRBJ1-5; 8 bases align to TRBD1. V lost 3 bases to trimming and J lost 1 base; unmatched junction nucleotides: 8. There are 17 residues in the CDR3. Germline V gene data show CDR1 as SGHTA and CDR2 as FQGNSA. CDR3 sequence (DNA): TGTGCCAGCAGCTTGACAGGGGTTGGTATGAGCAATCAGCCCCAGCATTTT. Translating gives CASSLTGVGMSNQPQHF.

J is TRBJ1-6 and V is TRBV6-5, with D perhaps matching TRBD1 (6 bases). Germline assignment: CDR1 MNHEY and CDR2 SVGAGI. This CDR3 has 14 residues. V was clipped by 0 bases and J by 9 bases, with 9 bases between them. The CDR3 nucleotides are TGTGCCAGCAGTTACTCGCTAGGGGGTTCACCCCTCCACTTT. Amino acid sequence: CASSYSLGGSPLHF.